This entry lists 5 T cell receptor beta chains sequenced from one sample in a study of blood T cells in healthy people across ages. Using a J-beta primer mix together with a sample-barcoded 5' primer, a second PCR was run for roughly 7 to 11 cycles. TCRdb re-derived calls from the 5' RACE reads in MiXCR, one entry per CDR3 protein. The sample holds around 1.5 million distinct CDR3 sequences, approximately 63% seen once. The specimen was blood. These receptors came from a man aged 18-30 years in good health.

The V and J genes are TRBV7-9 and TRBJ2-7, with D perhaps assigned TRBD1 or TRBD2 (6 bases each). The CDR3 has 14 residues. Germline V CDR1 and CDR2: SEHNR, FQNEAQ (reference sequence). Trimming took off 7 bases at V and 0 bases at J, with 13 bases between the two ends. For the CDR3, the DNA is TGTGCCAGCACCCGGAGGGGGGTCTCCTACGAGCAGTACTTC. The encoded protein is CASTRRGVSYEQYF.

The chain employs TRBV27 and TRBJ1-5; D unclear. The CDR3 is 14 amino acids. V was pared by 3 bases and J by 3 bases, with 9 bases between. Looked up from germline, CDR1 is MNHEY and CDR2 is SMNVEV (reference sequence). This chain's CDR3 is CASSLNRLNQPQHF. The CDR3 region has the DNA TGTGCCAGCAGTTTGAACAGACTCAATCAGCCCCAGCATTTT.

The DNA for the CDR3 is TGTGCCAGCAGCTTAGGGTGGAATAATGAAAAACTGTTTTTT. Its translation: CASSLGWNNEKLFF. The rearrangement uses TRBV7-2 and TRBJ1-4; no definite D call. Germline values: CDR1 SGHTA, CDR2 FQGNSA. The CDR3 has 14 residues. V lost 1 base and J 4 bases, leaving 7 bases between the germline ends.

V gene TRBV20-1 combines with J gene TRBJ2-5; D remains ambiguous. CDR1 and CDR2 from the germline V gene are DFQATT and SNEGSKA (reference sequence). Trimming left V 0 bases short and J 4 bases short, with 24 bases between. The CDR3 sequence is 18 residues long. The CDR3 protein is CSARDPSPMTVAGETQYF. The CDR3 DNA sequence: TGCAGTGCTAGAGATCCCTCCCCAATGACTGTAGCAGGAGAGACCCAGTACTTC.

This clonotype was counted once. V gene TRBV15 combines with J gene TRBJ2-1, with 9 bases that match TRBD1. The CDR3 runs 17 residues. Looked up from germline, CDR1 is LNHNV and CDR2 is YYDKDF (reference sequence). Unmatched junction bases numbered 9, after V lost 3 bases and J lost 3 bases. The CDR3, as DNA: TGTGCCACCAGCAGGGTCGCTCCGGGACAGGGCTACAATGAGCAGTTCTTC. Encoded protein: CATSRVAPGQGYNEQFF.